What follows are 18 T cell receptor beta chains derived from one specimen sequenced in a study of technical replicates of blood from several donors. TCRdb keeps only in-frame clones here, not all; method: immunoSEQ multiplex PCR. The sample carries more than 90,000 clones, almost 96% recorded once. Source material: T cells isolated from PBMCs. The receptors shown here come from a human donor in good health.

The chain carries TRBV28 and TRBJ2-3; 7 bases are shared with TRBD2. Trimming at V came to 1 base and at J to 4 bases, leaving 5 bases not matched to a gene. The CDR3 extends over 15 amino acids. Per germline, CDR1 MDHEN and CDR2 SYDVKM. CDR3 amino acids: CASSLSAGVADTQYF. In DNA form, the CDR3 reads TGTGCCAGCAGTTTATCGGCGGGAGTGGCAGATACGCAGTATTTT.

This rearrangement joins TRBV19 to TRBJ2-7; 7 bases map to TRBD1. The V gene end was trimmed by 5 bases and the J gene end by 2 bases; junction bases not matched to a gene: 6. CDR1 is LNHDA and CDR2 is SQIVND in the germline V gene (reference sequence). CDR3 length: 14 amino acids. CDR3 amino acids: CASSFTGTAYEQYF. The CDR3, as DNA: TGTGCCAGTAGTTTCACCGGGACAGCCTACGAGCAGTACTTC.

The chain joins TRBV30 to TRBJ1-5, with a tentative D call TRBD1 (5 bases). The CDR3 consists of 14 residues. Germline CDR1 GTSNPN, CDR2 SVGIG (reference sequence). V lost 2 bases and J lost 6, with 14 bases in between. CDR3 nucleotide sequence: TGTGCCTGGAGTCGGGGGGTTGGAGGTCAGCCCCAGCATTTT. It codes for CAWSRGVGGQPQHF.

This rearrangement joins TRBV7-8 to TRBJ2-7; D perhaps matches TRBD1 (5 bases). V gave up 5 bases and J gave up 13 bases, with 15 bases separating them. Germline CDR1 and CDR2: SGHVS and FQNEAQ. The CDR3 is 11 residues long. CDR3 residues: CASSPAGSLYF. The CDR3 DNA is TGTGCCAGCAGCCCAGCAGGGTCCCTATACTTC.

V is TRBV14 and J is TRBJ1-1, with a possible D match to TRBD1 (5 bases). Trimming took off 1 base at V and 8 bases at J, with 11 bases between the two ends. Germline CDR1 and CDR2: SGHDN and FVKESK. CDR3 length: 13 amino acids. The CDR3 loop reads CASSQGARAEAFF. DNA for the CDR3: TGTGCCAGCAGCCAAGGGGCCAGGGCAGAAGCTTTCTTT. The full variable domain, in which reference TRBV14 and TRBJ1-1 provide the parts outside the CDR3, is EAGVTQFPSHSVIEKGQTVTLRCDPISGHDNLYWYRRVMGKEIKFLLHFVKESKQDESGMPNNRFLAERTGGTYSTLKVQPAELEDSGVYFCASSQGARAEAFFGQGTRLTVV.

This chain connects TRBV9 to TRBJ2-1; 10 bases align to TRBD2. Germline CDR1 and CDR2: SGDLS and YYNGEE. Losses at the gene ends were 7 bases for V and 0 bases for J; bases not matched to a gene: 7. CDR3 length equals 16 residues. This chain's CDR3 is CASASSGGSSYNEQFF. The CDR3 DNA follows: TGTGCCAGCGCCTCTAGCGGGGGTAGCTCCTACAATGAGCAGTTCTTC.

The J gene is TRBJ2-7, the V gene TRBV28; 9 nucleotides match TRBD1. The V and J ends lost 8 bases and 0 bases, in that order; junction bases with no gene match: 8. CDR1 and CDR2 (germline): MDHEN, SYDVKM. This CDR3 is built from 15 residues. CDR3 loop: CASGWTGDISYEQYF. CDR3 DNA sequence: TGTGCCAGCGGCTGGACAGGGGATATCTCCTACGAGCAGTACTTC.

The gene calls are TRBV5-1 and TRBJ1-2; 7 bases line up with TRBD1. CDR1 is SGHRS and CDR2 is YFSETQ in the germline V gene. V shed 4 bases and J 4 bases; nucleotides not matched to a gene: 10. This CDR3 has 15 residues. The CDR3 protein is CASSGPGTDIYGYTF. The CDR3 region has the DNA TGCGCCAGCAGCGGCCCCGGGACAGACATCTATGGCTACACCTTC.

The rearrangement links TRBV9 to TRBJ1-4; D not resolved. Germline loops: CDR1 SGDLS, CDR2 YYNGEE. The CDR3 totals 16 residues. Trimming took off 1 base at V and 8 bases at J, with 18 bases between the two ends. CDR3 sequence: CASSVSGTTVSEKLFF. CDR3 nucleotides: TGTGCCAGCAGCGTAAGCGGTACAACGGTCAGCGAAAAACTGTTTTTT.

As for this clone: A junction boundary mismatches the germline segment, possibly from a read error. The rearrangement uses TRBV6-6 and TRBJ2-7, with D tentatively TRBD2 (6 bases). The germline V gene encodes CDR1 MNHNY and CDR2 SVGAGI (reference sequence). The CDR3 runs 12 residues. DNA for the CDR3: TGTGCCAGCAGTGAGACTAGTTCGAAAGCAGACTTC. Its protein is CASSETSSKADF.

The chain employs TRBV27 and TRBJ2-1; 15 bases match TRBD2. CDR1 and CDR2 from the germline V gene are MNHEY and SMNVEV (reference sequence). CDR3 length equals 19 residues. V was pared by 2 bases and J by 4 bases, with 9 bases of the junction left unmatched. CDR3 sequence (DNA): TGTGCCAGCAGTTTACTTGGACTAGCGGGAGGGCCGACTTACAATGAGCAGTTCTTC. Translation: CASSLLGLAGGPTYNEQFF.

CDR3 amino acids: CASRPGLSYGYTF. As DNA, the CDR3 is TGTGCCAGCAGACCGGGACTGAGCTATGGCTACACCTTC. The chain employs TRBV6-5 and TRBJ1-2; D might be TRBD1 (5 bases). The CDR3 runs to 13 residues. Germline CDR1 and CDR2: MNHEY and SVGAGI. V lost 6 bases to trimming and J lost 4 bases, with 12 bases between them.

The chain recombines TRBV5-4 with TRBJ2-7; 14 bases map to TRBD2. Germline-derived CDR1 and CDR2 are SGHNT and YYREEE (reference sequence). The CDR3 is made up of 15 amino acids. Trimming at V came to 3 bases and at J to 6 bases, leaving 5 bases not matched to a gene. Written as DNA, the CDR3 is TGTGCCAGCAGCTCGGGACTAGCGGGAGTAGGCGAGCAGTACTTC. It yields the protein CASSSGLAGVGEQYF.

This clone was seen only once. The genes are TRBV11-1 and TRBJ2-7; TRBD1 matches at 10 bases. The CDR3 runs to 15 residues. Looked up from germline, CDR1 is SGHAT and CDR2 is FQDESV (reference sequence). After removal of 1 base from V and 2 bases from J, the junction contained 2 bases not matched to a gene. Here the CDR3 DNA reads TGTGCCAGCAGCTTAGGGGACAGGGGACCCTACGAGCAGTACTTC. Its protein product is CASSLGDRGPYEQYF.

The chain recombines TRBV5-1 with TRBJ1-1; D ambiguous. The ends were cut back, 6 bases at V and 1 base at J, with 4 bases in the middle. The germline V gene encodes CDR1 SGHRS and CDR2 YFSETQ. The CDR3 is 11 amino acids. For the CDR3, the DNA is TGCGCCAGCATCTCGAACACTGAAGCTTTCTTT. Amino acids: CASISNTEAFF. Supplemented by reference TRBV5-1 and TRBJ1-1, the full variable domain reads KAGVTQTPRYLIKTRGQQVTLSCSPISGHRSVSWYQQTPGQGLQFLFEYFSETQRNKGNFPGRFSGRQFSNSRSEMNVSTLELGDSALYLCASISNTEAFFGQGTRLTVV.

The chain employs TRBV14 and TRBJ2-1, with D maybe TRBD2 (7 bases). Germline loops: CDR1 SGHDN, CDR2 FVKESK. The germline V and J ends were trimmed by 3 bases and 8 bases, with 17 bases remaining between them. The CDR3 consists of 15 residues. In DNA form, the CDR3 reads TGTGCCAGCAGCCAGGTGGGGGGGCAACTCGATGAGCAGTTCTTC. Translating gives CASSQVGGQLDEQFF.

This chain connects TRBV2 to TRBJ2-5, with TRBD1 identical over 9 bases. After removal of 3 bases from V and 3 bases from J, the junction contained 5 bases not matched to a gene. The germline CDR1 and CDR2 sequences are SNHLY and FYNNEI. CDR3 length: 15 residues. The CDR3 loop reads CASSDTWTGEETQYF. DNA for the CDR3: TGTGCCAGCAGTGATACCTGGACAGGGGAAGAGACCCAGTACTTC.

This chain links TRBV19 with TRBJ2-7; possibly TRBD2 for D (5 bases). Between the trimmed V and J ends, which lost 5 bases and 3 bases, there was a span of 11 bases. The CDR3 covers 13 residues. The V gene's germline CDR1 is LNHDA and CDR2 SQIVND (reference sequence). The CDR3 loop reads CASSAGEGYEQYF. CDR3 in DNA: TGTGCCAGTAGTGCGGGTGAGGGCTACGAGCAGTACTTC.